A single sample gave rise to the 22 T cell receptor beta chains below, sequenced in a study of blood T cell repertoires in COVID-19. This table comes from immunoSEQ multiplex PCR, and its TCRdb copy is limited to in-frame clones, with some not included. Of some 150,000 clones listed, about 90% were seen once; the top ten hold less than 1.5%. Sample: PBMCs or T cells enriched from blood (not recorded which). Receptor source: a human donor with acute COVID-19. The donor label of this sample is uncertain.

This clone has a handful of counts. V and J are TRBV9 and TRBJ1-3; a possible D gene is TRBD1 (5 bases). This CDR3 has 14 residues. The V end lost 4 bases, the J end lost 0 bases, and 8 bases lay between the germline ends. CDR1 and CDR2 from the germline V gene are SGDLS and YYNGEE. In DNA, the CDR3 is TGTGCCAGCAGCCAGGGAACCTCTGGAAACACCATATATTTT. As protein: CASSQGTSGNTIYF.

The rearrangement joins TRBV9 to TRBJ2-2, with D tentatively TRBD1 (6 bases). Per germline, CDR1 SGDLS and CDR2 YYNGEE. This CDR3 has 14 residues. V was cut by 2 bases and J by 3 bases, with 8 bases left in between. The CDR3 loop reads CASSVGADTGELFF. Here the CDR3 DNA reads TGTGCCAGCAGCGTGGGGGCGGACACCGGGGAGCTGTTTTTT.

The chain carries TRBV24-1 and TRBJ2-2; D is possibly TRBD1 (5 bases). The germline V gene encodes CDR1 KGHDR and CDR2 SFDVKD. The CDR3 has 18 residues. V was clipped by 9 bases and J by 0 bases, with 22 bases between them. The CDR3, as DNA: TGTGCCACCTCCTCCTCTGGACCCTGGGGCGCGAACACCGGGGAGCTGTTTTTT. Its translation: CATSSSGPWGANTGELFF.

The chain carries TRBV15 and TRBJ2-3; weak D call: TRBD1 (5 bases). V was pared by 3 bases and J by 6 bases, with 25 bases between. Germline loops: CDR1 LNHNV, CDR2 YYDKDF (reference sequence). The CDR3 sequence is 18 residues long. This chain's CDR3 is CATSRKRTGGRLGDTQYF. The CDR3 region has the DNA TGTGCCACCAGCAGGAAGCGTACAGGTGGTCGGTTAGGGGATACGCAGTATTTT. Combining the CDR3 with reference TRBV15 and TRBJ2-3 gives the whole variable domain DAMVIQNPRYQVTQFGKPVTLSCSQTLNHNVMYWYQQKSSQAPKLLFHYYDKDFNNEADTPDNFQSRRPNTSFCFLDIRSPGLGDTAMYLCATSRKRTGGRLGDTQYFGPGTRLTVL.

The rearrangement uses TRBV25-1 and TRBJ1-1; D is uncertain. The CDR3 spans 13 residues. Trimming took 6 bases from V and 0 from J, leaving 8 bases between them. Germline assignment: CDR1 MGHDK and CDR2 SYGVNS. In DNA, the CDR3 is TGTGCCAGCAGACTAAACGTGAACACTGAAGCTTTCTTT. This gives the protein CASRLNVNTEAFF.

This clone showed up just a few times. The genes are TRBV29-1 and TRBJ1-2, with D perhaps TRBD1 (5 bases). The CDR3 spans 12 residues. Trimming took 1 base from V and 7 from J, leaving 10 bases between them. Germline V gives CDR1 SQVTM, CDR2 ANQGSEA. The CDR3 loop reads CSVEGGGGGYTF. The CDR3 DNA sequence: TGCAGCGTTGAAGGGGGCGGTGGTGGCTACACCTTC.

The chain carries TRBV7-9 and TRBJ1-3; weak D call: TRBD1 (5 bases). Germline V gene sequence: CDR1 SEHNR, CDR2 FQNEAQ (reference sequence). The V gene lost 0 bases and the J gene lost 3 bases, with 9 bases spanning the gap. The CDR3 is 15 amino acids. This CDR3 reads CASSLAQGSGNTIYF. As DNA, the CDR3 is TGTGCCAGCAGCTTAGCGCAGGGAAGTGGAAACACCATATATTTT. The full variable domain, its missing parts supplied by reference TRBV7-9 and TRBJ1-3, is DTGVSQNPRHKITKRGQNVTFRCDPISEHNRLYWYRQTLGQGPEFLTYFQNEAQLEKSRLLSDRFSAERPKGSFSTLEIQRTEQGDSAMYLCASSLAQGSGNTIYFGEGSWLTVV.

The chain joins TRBV9 to TRBJ1-5; D might be TRBD1 (6 bases). This CDR3 has 14 residues. CDR1 and CDR2 (germline): SGDLS, YYNGEE. Trimming took off 4 bases at V and 3 bases at J, with 11 bases between the two ends. Here the CDR3 DNA reads TGTGCCAGCAGCCCTGAGGGGGACAATCAGCCCCAGCATTTT. This sequence encodes CASSPEGDNQPQHF.

The chain links TRBV5-6 to TRBJ1-2; TRBD1 matches 12 bases. Germline V CDR1 and CDR2: SGHDT, YYEEEE. The ends lost 4 bases at V and 8 bases at J; junction bases unmatched: 6. CDR3 length equals 14 residues. CDR3 DNA sequence: TGTGCCAGCAGCCTGGGACAGGGGGCCAGGGGCTACACCTTC. Translating it yields CASSLGQGARGYTF.

For the CDR3, the DNA is TGTGCCAGTAGTCCCCGGGGGGCAGCTTATCAGCCCCAGCATTTT. Its protein is CASSPRGAAYQPQHF. V gene TRBV19 combines with J gene TRBJ1-5, with D perhaps matching TRBD1 (6 bases). V lost 5 bases, J lost 5 bases, and 16 bases lay in between. CDR3 length: 15 residues. Germline V gene sequence: CDR1 LNHDA, CDR2 SQIVND (reference sequence).

Concerning this clone: The junction departs from the called germline gene at one end, perhaps through a read error. CDR3 residues: CASGEIRVPGNTIYF. The CDR3 DNA is TGTGCCAGCGGTGAAATCCGGGTTCCGGGAAACACCATATATTTT. The chain uses TRBV6-1 and TRBJ1-3; D uncertain. This CDR3 contains 15 residues. The germline CDR1 and CDR2 sequences are MNHNS and SASEGT.

V and J are TRBV4-1 and TRBJ2-5; D might be TRBD2 (6 bases). Trimming took 4 bases from V and 5 from J, leaving 17 bases between them. Per germline, CDR1 MGHRA and CDR2 YSYEKL. The CDR3 length is 15 residues. CDR3 bases: TGCGCCAGCAGCCGCCAAATGTGGGGGAGGGAGACCCAGTACTTC. Its protein is CASSRQMWGRETQYF.

In DNA form, the CDR3 reads TGTGCCAGCAGCTCGGACAGGGTAAGAGGCTACACCTTC. Its translation is CASSSDRVRGYTF. This chain uses TRBV12-3 or TRBV12-4 with TRBJ1-2; 8 nucleotides agree with TRBD1. J lost 8 bases, V lost 6 bases, and 8 bases had no gene match. The CDR3 runs 13 residues.

The chain couples TRBV9 to TRBJ2-5; tentative D call: TRBD1 (5 bases). Germline V gene lookup returns CDR1 SGDLS and CDR2 YYNGEE. The V end was cut by 4 bases, the J end by 2 bases, with 9 bases between. The CDR3 contains 13 residues. CDR3 sequence reads: CASSSDRQETQYF. The CDR3 bases are TGTGCCAGCAGCTCCGACAGACAAGAGACCCAGTACTTC.

The V and J genes are TRBV19 and TRBJ1-1; no clear D. This CDR3 has 14 residues. Trimming took 4 bases from V and 4 from J, leaving 13 bases between them. The germline V gene encodes CDR1 LNHDA and CDR2 SQIVND (reference sequence). CDR3 bases: TGTGCCAGTAGTAAGGCCCAGGTAGGCACTGAAGCTTTCTTT. It is translated as CASSKAQVGTEAFF.

V usage is TRBV7-9 and J usage is TRBJ2-7, with 7 bases that match TRBD1. This CDR3 is 13 amino acids long. Germline CDR1 is SEHNR and CDR2 is FQNEAQ (reference sequence). The V segment lost 5 bases and the J segment 1 base; nucleotides outside the gene matches: 2. Here the CDR3 DNA reads TGTGCCAGCAGCCGACAGGGATCCTACGAGCAGTACTTC. The encoded protein is CASSRQGSYEQYF.

This clone came up a few times. The rearrangement joins TRBV7-6 to TRBJ1-2, with a possible D match to TRBD1 (5 bases). The CDR3 spans 16 residues. The V end was cut by 1 base, the J end by 1 base, with 13 bases between. Germline-derived CDR1 and CDR2 are SGHVS and FNYEAQ. CDR3 sequence (DNA): TGTGCCAGCAGCTTAGGGGGGGAAGCCGATAACTATGGCTACACCTTC. It is translated as CASSLGGEADNYGYTF.

The count of this clone is one. The gene calls are TRBV24-1 and TRBJ2-5, with 13 bases identical to TRBD2. Germline loops: CDR1 KGHDR, CDR2 SFDVKD. This CDR3 is 18 amino acids long. V shed 0 bases and J 4 bases; nucleotides not matched to a gene: 7. In DNA form, the CDR3 reads TGTGCCACCAGTGATTTGGGAACTAGCGGGGGGGCTCGAGAGACCCAGTACTTC. It is translated as CATSDLGTSGGARETQYF.

V gene TRBV7-8 combines with J gene TRBJ2-7, with no clear D. V was shortened by 1 base and J by 1 base, with 11 bases between the two germline ends. This CDR3 is built from 15 residues. Germline lookup yields CDR1 SGHVS and CDR2 FQNEAQ. The CDR3 DNA follows: TGTGCCAGCAGCTTAGTCCCAGGTACTTCCTACGAGCAGTACTTC. It encodes CASSLVPGTSYEQYF. Filled out from reference TRBV7-8 and TRBJ2-7, the complete variable domain reads GAGVSQSPRYKVAKRGQDVALRCDPISGHVSLFWYQQALGQGPEFLTYFQNEAQLDKSGLPSDRFFAERPEGSVSTLKIQRTQQEDSAVYLCASSLVPGTSYEQYFGPGTRLTVT.

The chain recombines TRBV3-1 (or the pseudogene TRBV3-2) with TRBJ1-4; 7 bases are shared with TRBD1. CDR3 size: 13 residues. CDR1 LGHDT and CDR2 YNNKEL come from the germline V gene (reference sequence). V lost 4 bases and J lost 7; bases outside the gene matches: 3. In DNA form, the CDR3 reads TGTGCCAGCAGCCGTCAGGGGGTTGAAAAACTGTTTTTT. It translates to CASSRQGVEKLFF.

The gene calls are TRBV2 and TRBJ1-6; TRBD1 is a possible D gene (6 bases). CDR3 length: 12 residues. V was shortened by 10 bases and J by 10 bases, with 14 bases between the two germline ends. Germline loops: CDR1 SNHLY, CDR2 FYNNEI. CDR3: CATRWDKSPLHF. The CDR3 nucleotides read TGTGCCACTCGGTGGGACAAATCACCCCTCCACTTT.

The V call is TRBV2, the J call TRBJ2-3; TRBD1 matches 8 bases. V shed 5 bases and J 5 bases; nucleotides not matched to a gene: 21. The CDR3 spans 19 residues. Germline V lookup: CDR1 SNHLY, CDR2 FYNNEI. The CDR3 sequence is CASSLVRGKDRELQDTQYF. The CDR3 nucleotides read TGTGCCAGCAGTCTTGTTAGGGGTAAGGACAGGGAGCTGCAAGATACGCAGTATTTT.